The 28 T cell receptor beta chains reported below all come from one sample, sequenced in a study of T cells in tuberculosis. Sequenced by immunoSEQ multiplex PCR; TCRdb stores in-frame clones only, minus some. The table has 80,000 to 100,000 clones, more than 75% seen once. Sorting used thawed, overnight-rested PBMC stained with anti-CD3, a viability dye and GMM-loaded CD1B tetramer. The CD1B tetramers carried C32 glucose monomycolate purified from Rhodococcus equi. Sequencing used CD1b-GMM tetramer-negative cells sorted from PBMCs. These receptors all come from an adult woman with latent tuberculosis.

This rearrangement joins TRBV6-1 to TRBJ2-1; possibly TRBD2 for D (7 bases). The CDR3 contains 15 residues. Germline CDR1 reads MNHNS; CDR2 reads SASEGT. V lost 3 bases to trimming and J lost 4 bases, with 13 bases between them. The CDR3 DNA reads as TGTGCCAGCAGTGAGGGGGCGGGGGAGTACAATGAGCAGTTCTTC. Translating it yields CASSEGAGEYNEQFF.

This sequence joins TRBV19 and TRBJ1-1, with 9 nucleotides matching TRBD1. Germline lookup yields CDR1 LNHDA and CDR2 SQIVND (reference sequence). The CDR3 spans 14 residues. With 5 bases clipped from V and 1 base from J, the junction kept 2 bases outside the gene matches. The CDR3 DNA sequence: TGTGCCAGTAGTTTACAGGGGGCGAACACTGAAGCTTTCTTT. This codes for CASSLQGANTEAFF.

The genes are TRBV15 and TRBJ2-7; D unclear. CDR1 is LNHNV and CDR2 is YYDKDF in the germline V gene (reference sequence). The V end was cut by 0 bases, the J end by 2 bases, with 2 bases between. The CDR3 totals 12 residues. The CDR3 DNA sequence: TGTGCCACCAGCAGAGATACCTACGAGCAGTACTTC. It is translated as CATSRDTYEQYF.

CDR3 sequence: CAWSGPGGYTGELFF. Written as DNA, the CDR3 is TGTGCCTGGAGTGGACCCGGAGGGTACACCGGGGAGCTGTTTTTT. V is TRBV30 and J is TRBJ2-2; D perhaps matches TRBD2 (6 bases). With 1 base removed from V and 3 bases from J, the gap between germline ends came to 12 bases. The CDR3 has 15 amino acids. The V gene's germline CDR1 is GTSNPN and CDR2 SVGIG (reference sequence).

The genes are TRBV6-1 and TRBJ1-2, with TRBD1 matching 7 bases. This CDR3 comprises 13 residues. Germline CDR1 MNHNS, CDR2 SASEGT. After removal of 7 bases from V and 4 bases from J, the junction contained 6 bases not matched to a gene. The CDR3 DNA sequence: TGTGCCAGCATCCTCCGGACAGGCTATGGCTACACCTTC. Its translation is CASILRTGYGYTF.

The chain carries TRBV7-2 and TRBJ2-6; 10 nucleotides align to TRBD2. In germline, CDR1 is SGHTA, CDR2 FQGNSA. This CDR3 has 19 amino acids. The V gene end was trimmed by 1 base and the J gene end by 0 bases; junction bases not matched to a gene: 6. The CDR3 nucleotides read TGTGCCAGCAGCTTAGGGGCTAGCGGGAGACCCTCTGGGGCCAACGTCCTGACTTTC. Translated: CASSLGASGRPSGANVLTF.

This chain uses TRBV19 with TRBJ2-3; D possibly corresponds to TRBD2 (5 bases). The CDR3 is 15 amino acids. Trimming took 3 bases from V and 1 from J, leaving 11 bases between them. CDR1 is LNHDA and CDR2 is SQIVND in the germline V gene (reference sequence). CDR3 residues: CASSIAGMGTDTQYF. CDR3 bases: TGTGCCAGTAGTATCGCGGGTATGGGCACAGATACGCAGTATTTT. Variable domain in full (rest from reference TRBV19 and TRBJ2-3): DGGITQSPKYLFRKEGQNVTLSCEQNLNHDAMYWYRQDPGQGLRLIYYSQIVNDFQKGDIAEGYSVSREKKESFPLTVTSAQKNPTAFYLCASSIAGMGTDTQYFGPGTRLTVL.

CDR3 region: CASSEFGRGHNSPLHF. The CDR3 nucleotides are TGCGCCAGCAGTGAGTTTGGCAGAGGCCATAATTCACCCCTCCACTTT. The chain employs TRBV10-2 and TRBJ1-6, with D unclear. The ends were cut back, 1 base at V and 5 bases at J, with 12 bases in the middle. This CDR3 contains 16 residues. Germline values: CDR1 WSHSY, CDR2 SAAADI.

This chain uses TRBV13 with TRBJ2-3; the match to TRBD1 covers 7 bases. CDR1 and CDR2 from the germline V gene are PRHDT and FYEKMQ (reference sequence). The CDR3 has 15 amino acids. The J segment lost 2 bases and the V segment lost 4 bases, leaving 6 bases of the junction unmatched. The CDR3 nucleotides are TGTGCCAGCAGCTACGGGACAGCGTACACAGATACGCAGTATTTT. This encodes CASSYGTAYTDTQYF. Full variable domain (rest looked up from reference TRBV13 and TRBJ2-3): AAGVIQSPRHLIKEKRETATLKCYPIPRHDTVYWYQQGPGQDPQFLISFYEKMQSDKGSIPDRFSAQQFSDYHSELNMSSLELGDSALYFCASSYGTAYTDTQYFGPGTRLTVL.

This chain joins TRBV30 and TRBJ1-5; TRBD1 agrees at 8 bases. CDR3 length: 15 amino acids. With V trimmed by 5 bases and J by 4 bases, 10 bases remained unmatched. From germline, CDR1 is GTSNPN and CDR2 SVGIG (reference sequence). CDR3: CAWGCKDRANQPQHF. The CDR3 DNA sequence: TGTGCCTGGGGCTGTAAGGACAGGGCAAATCAGCCCCAGCATTTT.

The chain has TRBV11-1 and TRBJ1-1; possible D gene TRBD1, 6 bases. V was cut by 0 bases and J by 5 bases, with 19 bases left in between. CDR1 and CDR2 (germline): SGHAT, FQDESV (reference sequence). The CDR3 consists of 17 residues. The CDR3 DNA reads TGTGCCAGCAGCTTAGCAGGGGGGGCTTTGGAAGGAACTGAAGCTTTCTTT. Residues: CASSLAGGALEGTEAFF.

This clone was observed a handful of times. V usage is TRBV4-3 and J usage is TRBJ1-2, with D perhaps matching TRBD1 (5 bases). Trimming stripped 3 bases from V and 9 bases from J, with 11 bases between. The CDR3 is made up of 12 amino acids. Germline-derived CDR1 and CDR2 are LGHNA and YSLEER. CDR3 bases: TGCGCCAGCAGCCAGCTGGGGGGGAGCTACACCTTC. Residues: CASSQLGGSYTF.

The V call is TRBV6-1, the J call TRBJ1-3; 7 nucleotides align to TRBD1. With 4 bases clipped from V and 2 bases from J, the junction kept 8 bases outside the gene matches. CDR1 is MNHNS, CDR2 SASEGT, per germline. The CDR3 spans 16 residues. CDR3 bases: TGTGCCAGCAGTGTGGGACAGTTTGTTCCTGGAAACACCATATATTTT. The encoded protein is CASSVGQFVPGNTIYF.

V gene TRBV5-1 combines with J gene TRBJ2-7, with D perhaps matching TRBD1 (6 bases). Germline-derived CDR1 and CDR2 are SGHRS and YFSETQ. The CDR3 is 15 residues long. Trimming shortened V by 6 bases and J by 0 bases, and 16 bases separated the two germline ends. The CDR3 loop reads CASIGSETGSYEQYF. The CDR3 DNA reads as TGCGCCAGCATTGGATCGGAGACAGGCTCCTACGAGCAGTACTTC.

This chain joins TRBV5-6 and TRBJ2-5; 7 bases align to TRBD2. Germline loops: CDR1 SGHDT, CDR2 YYEEEE. The CDR3 has 13 residues. Trimming removed 2 bases from V and 4 bases from J; junction bases left unmatched: 2. CDR3 DNA: TGTGCCAGCAGCTTATGGGGGGGAGAGACCCAGTACTTC. Translation: CASSLWGGETQYF.

The chain couples TRBV6-5 to TRBJ1-1; 7 bases are a match to TRBD1. Germline-derived CDR1 and CDR2 are MNHEY and SVGAGI. The CDR3 loop spans 13 amino acids. The J segment lost 3 bases and the V segment lost 6 bases, leaving 4 bases of the junction unmatched. CDR3 sequence (DNA): TGTGCCAGCAGACGCAGGGGGGACACTGAAGCTTTCTTT. Its protein is CASRRRGDTEAFF.

The chain uses TRBV5-1 and TRBJ1-1; D is possibly TRBD1 (5 bases). V was trimmed by 5 bases and J by 4 bases, leaving 12 bases between them. CDR3 size: 13 residues. CDR1 is SGHRS, CDR2 YFSETQ, per germline. The CDR3 sequence: CASRINGGTEAFF. The CDR3 DNA is TGCGCCAGCAGGATAAACGGGGGCACTGAAGCTTTCTTT. Complete variable domain (other parts from reference TRBV5-1 and TRBJ1-1): KAGVTQTPRYLIKTRGQQVTLSCSPISGHRSVSWYQQTPGQGLQFLFEYFSETQRNKGNFPGRFSGRQFSNSRSEMNVSTLELGDSALYLCASRINGGTEAFFGQGTRLTVV.

The table lists this clone with a count of one. The chain carries TRBV6-5 and TRBJ2-2; D remains ambiguous. CDR3 length equals 15 residues. Germline CDR1 and CDR2: MNHEY and SVGAGI. Between the trimmed V and J ends, which lost 5 bases and 0 bases, there was a span of 10 bases. The chain's CDR3 is CASSLPPSNTGELFF. The CDR3 coding sequence is TGTGCCAGCAGTCTCCCCCCCTCGAACACCGGGGAGCTGTTTTTT.

This clone was seen only once. The rearrangement links TRBV28 to TRBJ1-5; D is perhaps TRBD1 (6 bases). Germline lookup yields CDR1 MDHEN and CDR2 SYDVKM. V lost 6 bases and J lost 6, with 21 bases in between. CDR3 length equals 16 residues. The CDR3 region is CASSIPGRGLGQPQHF. The CDR3 DNA reads TGTGCCAGCAGCATCCCCGGCAGGGGCCTTGGTCAGCCCCAGCATTTT.

This clone has a handful of counts. This chain links TRBV7-2 with TRBJ2-3, with D tentatively TRBD1 (6 bases). Germline V gene sequence: CDR1 SGHTA, CDR2 FQGNSA. CDR3 length equals 15 residues. V lost 3 bases and J 5 bases, leaving 15 bases between the germline ends. The DNA of the CDR3 is TGTGCCAGCAGCTTGAACTCAGGGGTCAAAGATACGCAGTATTTT. Encoded protein: CASSLNSGVKDTQYF.

The chain carries TRBV6-5 and TRBJ1-2; possibly TRBD1 for D (6 bases). This CDR3 comprises 15 residues. V was pared by 6 bases and J by 0 bases, with 14 bases between. Germline V CDR1 and CDR2: MNHEY, SVGAGI. DNA for the CDR3: TGTGCCAGCAGGTTCGGACAGACGACTAACTATGGCTACACCTTC. Its protein is CASRFGQTTNYGYTF.

Details on this clone: The germline gene is not matched at one end of the junction; a read error may be the cause. The chain combines TRBV5-4 with TRBJ1-1, with 9 bases lining up with TRBD1. Germline V CDR1 and CDR2: SGHNT, YYREEE (reference sequence). The CDR3 is 15 residues long. The CDR3 here is CASTLPGQGNTEAFF. The DNA of the CDR3 is TGTGCCAGCACCTTGCCGGGACAGGGTAACACTGAAGCTTTCTTT.

This clone appeared once. The gene calls are TRBV2 and TRBJ2-1; 11 bases align to TRBD1. V trimming: 3 bases; J trimming: 6 bases; junction bases outside the gene matches: 4. CDR1 SNHLY and CDR2 FYNNEI come from the germline V gene. The CDR3 is made up of 15 amino acids. The CDR3 DNA reads as TGTGCCAGCAGTGAGGACAGGGGGCGCGTCAATGAGCAGTTCTTC. It translates to CASSEDRGRVNEQFF.

The V gene is TRBV5-1, the J gene TRBJ1-2; 8 bases fit TRBD1. The germline gives CDR1 SGHRS, CDR2 YFSETQ. The V and J ends lost 5 bases and 3 bases, in that order; junction bases with no gene match: 6. This CDR3 is 14 amino acids long. The CDR3 DNA follows: TGCGCCAGCAGACTCCTGGACAGGGACTATGGCTACACCTTC. It yields the protein CASRLLDRDYGYTF.

This clone was counted a single time. This sequence joins TRBV19 and TRBJ1-2; D might be TRBD1 (5 bases). CDR1 LNHDA and CDR2 SQIVND come from the germline V gene (reference sequence). The CDR3 has 14 residues. V lost 3 bases and J 5 bases, leaving 13 bases between the germline ends. The CDR3 nucleotides read TGTGCCAGTAGTATCCTGGACACGCTTTATGGCTACACCTTC. Encoded protein: CASSILDTLYGYTF.

The chain carries TRBV30 and TRBJ1-3; no reliable D call. Germline loops: CDR1 GTSNPN, CDR2 SVGIG (reference sequence). With 3 bases removed from V and 4 bases from J, the gap between germline ends came to 13 bases. The CDR3 consists of 14 residues. DNA for the CDR3: TGTGCCTGGAGCCCGACCAGGCCAGGAAACACCATATATTTT. It is translated as CAWSPTRPGNTIYF. Together with reference TRBV30 and TRBJ1-3, the CDR3 gives the full variable domain: SQTIHQWPATLVQPVGSPLSLECTVEGTSNPNLYWYRQAAGRGLQLLFYSVGIGQISSEVPQNLSASRPQDRQFILSSKKLLLSDSGFYLCAWSPTRPGNTIYFGEGSWLTVV.

V is TRBV7-2 and J is TRBJ1-5, with TRBD1 matching 8 bases. Germline V gene data show CDR1 as SGHTA and CDR2 as FQGNSA. This CDR3 spans 15 amino acids. Trimming at V came to 5 bases and at J to 3 bases, leaving 6 bases not matched to a gene. In DNA, the CDR3 is TGTGCCAGCAGCCTTCGGACAGGGAACAATCAGCCCCAGCATTTT. Protein product: CASSLRTGNNQPQHF.

V and J are TRBV30 and TRBJ2-7, with a possible D match to TRBD2 (5 bases). Germline V CDR1 and CDR2: GTSNPN, SVGIG (reference sequence). Trimming shortened V by 2 bases and J by 1 base, and 12 bases separated the two germline ends. This CDR3 has 14 amino acids. DNA for the CDR3: TGTGCCTGGAGTCCAGGTGCGGGTTCCTACGAGCAGTACTTC. This encodes CAWSPGAGSYEQYF. The full variable domain, in which reference TRBV30 and TRBJ2-7 provide the parts outside the CDR3, is SQTIHQWPATLVQPVGSPLSLECTVEGTSNPNLYWYRQAAGRGLQLLFYSVGIGQISSEVPQNLSASRPQDRQFILSSKKLLLSDSGFYLCAWSPGAGSYEQYFGPGTRLTVT.